A single sample gave rise to the 20 T cell receptor beta chains below, sequenced in a study of cytomegalovirus exposure and HLA in healthy donors. Data came from immunoSEQ multiplex PCR; TCRdb stores just in-frame clones and leaves some out. The profile shows approximately 200,000 clones, more than 75% of them singletons. Specimen: PBMCs. The receptors come from a man younger than 30 in good health and CMV-seropositive.

The V call is TRBV6-6, the J call TRBJ1-1; weak D call: TRBD1 (6 bases). The CDR3 is made up of 11 amino acids. The V end was cut by 11 bases, the J end by 7 bases, with 14 bases between. In germline, CDR1 is MNHNY, CDR2 SVGAGI (reference sequence). CDR3 DNA sequence: TGTGCCTCCCGGGGGGCTATTGAAGCTTTCTTT. It is translated as CASRGAIEAFF.

For the CDR3, the DNA is TGTGCCAGCAGCTTCCTCGGGGTACACGAGCAGTACTTC. It specifies CASSFLGVHEQYF. V is TRBV7-9 and J is TRBJ2-7; weak D call: TRBD2 (5 bases). Deletions cut 3 bases from V and 5 bases from J, with 11 bases between. CDR3 length equals 13 residues. The V gene's germline CDR1 is SEHNR and CDR2 FQNEAQ (reference sequence).

J is TRBJ2-7 and V is TRBV5-4, with D possibly matching TRBD1 (6 bases). The CDR3 spans 12 residues. V was trimmed by 4 bases and J by 6 bases, leaving 11 bases between them. Germline V CDR1 and CDR2: SGHNT, YYREEE (reference sequence). CDR3 bases: TGTGCCAGCAGCCAGACAGGACTCGAGCAGTACTTC. Translated, it gives CASSQTGLEQYF.

V and J are TRBV9 and TRBJ2-2; 11 bases agree with TRBD2. Germline V gene sequence: CDR1 SGDLS, CDR2 YYNGEE. This CDR3 has 16 residues. The J segment lost 0 bases and the V segment lost 2 bases, leaving 0 bases of the junction unmatched. Here the CDR3 reads CASSVTSGTNTGELFF. The DNA for the CDR3 is TGTGCCAGCAGCGTGACTAGCGGGACGAACACCGGGGAGCTGTTTTTT.

This rearrangement joins TRBV4-3 to TRBJ1-5, with a tentative D call TRBD1 (5 bases). Germline CDR1 reads LGHNA; CDR2 reads YSLEER. V shed 1 base and J shed 5 bases, with 6 bases lying between them. CDR3 size: 13 residues. The CDR3 nucleotides are TGCGCCAGCAGCCAAGGGGGGGATCAGCCCCAGCATTTT. Protein product: CASSQGGDQPQHF.

The chain carries TRBV19 and TRBJ1-2; weak D call: TRBD1 (5 bases). This CDR3 spans 12 amino acids. The germline V and J ends were trimmed by 11 bases and 8 bases, with 18 bases remaining between them. Germline-derived CDR1 and CDR2 are LNHDA and SQIVND (reference sequence). The CDR3 nucleotides read TGTGCCTCATCCTGGGGGGAAACAGGCTACACCTTC. The encoded protein is CASSWGETGYTF.

The chain carries TRBV19 and TRBJ2-1; 8 bases agree with TRBD2. This CDR3 region has 15 residues. With V trimmed by 3 bases and J by 10 bases, 11 bases remained unmatched. Per the germline V gene, CDR1 is LNHDA and CDR2 is SQIVND (reference sequence). In DNA, the CDR3 is TGTGCCAGTAGTATCGGAGCGGGAGCGGGTAGGGAGCAGTTCTTC. Its protein product is CASSIGAGAGREQFF.

The CDR3 region is CASMGGRPDEQFF. As DNA, the CDR3 is TGTGCCAGTATGGGCGGGAGGCCTGATGAGCAGTTCTTC. The rearrangement joins TRBV19 to TRBJ2-1; 8 positions agree with TRBD2. Germline CDR1 reads LNHDA; CDR2 reads SQIVND (reference sequence). The CDR3 totals 13 residues. J was trimmed by 8 bases and V by 7 bases; bases with no gene match: 7. The full variable domain, rest sourced from reference TRBV19 and TRBJ2-1, is DGGITQSPKYLFRKEGQNVTLSCEQNLNHDAMYWYRQDPGQGLRLIYYSQIVNDFQKGDIAEGYSVSREKKESFPLTVTSAQKNPTAFYLCASMGGRPDEQFFGPGTRLTVL.

The rearrangement uses TRBV4-3 and TRBJ2-5; no clear D. Trimming left V 1 base short and J 4 bases short, with 13 bases between. In germline, CDR1 is LGHNA, CDR2 YSLEER. This CDR3 contains 15 residues. CDR3 loop: CASSQGRQRPETQYF. The CDR3 DNA reads TGCGCCAGCAGCCAAGGCCGCCAGCGCCCAGAGACCCAGTACTTC.

The rearrangement links TRBV6-6 to TRBJ1-5; D remains ambiguous. Germline V CDR1 and CDR2: MNHNY, SVGAGI (reference sequence). Trimming removed 2 bases from V and 0 bases from J, with 8 bases in between. The CDR3 covers 15 residues. CDR3 coding DNA: TGTGCCAGCAGTTACGGGCAGGATAGCAATCAGCCCCAGCATTTT. Encoded protein: CASSYGQDSNQPQHF.

The CDR3 loop reads CASSETAGGIQPQHF. Written as DNA, the CDR3 is TGTGCCAGCAGTGAAACCGCAGGGGGCATTCAGCCCCAGCATTTT. The chain joins TRBV6-1 to TRBJ1-5, with 8 positions matching TRBD1. Germline CDR1 is MNHNS and CDR2 is SASEGT. The CDR3 is 15 amino acids. V shed 2 bases and J 6 bases; nucleotides not matched to a gene: 6.

The chain employs TRBV28 and TRBJ2-6, with 8 bases aligning to TRBD2. V lost 6 bases, J lost 0 bases, and 19 bases stayed unmatched. This CDR3 is built from 21 residues. Germline CDR1 reads MDHEN; CDR2 reads SYDVKM. CDR3 sequence: CASSRTSGASFTSSGANVLTF. CDR3 nucleotides: TGTGCCAGCAGCCGTACTAGCGGAGCGTCATTTACCAGCTCTGGGGCCAACGTCCTGACTTTC.

The chain has TRBV10-1 and TRBJ1-2, with D hard to call. V lost 4 bases, J lost 4 bases, and 7 bases lay in between. CDR1 and CDR2 from the germline V gene are WNHNN and SYGVQD (reference sequence). The CDR3 contains 12 residues. CDR3 sequence: CASSGQIYGYTF. The CDR3 DNA reads as TGCGCCAGCAGTGGGCAGATCTATGGCTACACCTTC.

The chain employs TRBV9 and TRBJ1-4, with D possibly TRBD1 on 6 matching bases. The CDR3 extends over 16 amino acids. The V end lost 6 bases, the J end lost 3 bases, and 18 bases lay between the germline ends. Germline CDR1 reads SGDLS; CDR2 reads YYNGEE. The CDR3 loop reads CASTPRGGGPNEKLFF. CDR3 nucleotides: TGTGCCAGCACCCCCAGAGGGGGAGGGCCTAATGAAAAACTGTTTTTT. The full variable domain, in which reference TRBV9 and TRBJ1-4 provide the parts outside the CDR3, is DSGVTQTPKHLITATGQRVTLRCSPRSGDLSVYWYQQSLDQGLQFLIQYYNGEERAKGNILERFSAQQFPDLHSELNLSSLELGDSALYFCASTPRGGGPNEKLFFGSGTQLSVL.

The chain is built from TRBV7-9 and TRBJ2-3; maybe TRBD2 (5 bases). CDR3 length equals 14 residues. Trimming removed 4 bases from V and 2 bases from J, with 10 bases in between. The germline CDR1 and CDR2 sequences are SEHNR and FQNEAQ (reference sequence). The CDR3, as DNA: TGTGCCAGCAGCTGGCTAGCCTTCACAGATACGCAGTATTTT. It translates to CASSWLAFTDTQYF.

The rearrangement links TRBV29-1 to TRBJ1-1; unclear D gene. Trimming left V 6 bases short and J 4 bases short, with 15 bases between. Per the germline V gene, CDR1 is SQVTM and CDR2 is ANQGSEA. The CDR3 is 13 residues long. The CDR3 spells CSVAGKGGTEAFF. Here the CDR3 DNA reads TGCAGCGTCGCCGGGAAGGGAGGCACTGAAGCTTTCTTT. The full variable domain, its missing parts supplied by reference TRBV29-1 and TRBJ1-1, is SAVISQKPSRDICQRGTSLTIQCQVDSQVTMMFWYRQQPGQSLTLIATANQGSEATYESGFVIDKFPISRPNLTFSTLTVSNMSPEDSSIYLCSVAGKGGTEAFFGQGTRLTVV.

In this sample, this clone turned up a few times. J is TRBJ2-2 and V is TRBV6-5, with TRBD1 identical over 8 bases. The CDR3 covers 15 residues. J gave up 7 bases and V 7 bases, and 11 bases lay outside the gene matches. The germline CDR1 and CDR2 sequences are MNHEY and SVGAGI. The CDR3 reads CASKSQGAGSGELFF. Written as DNA, the CDR3 is TGTGCCAGCAAATCGCAGGGGGCGGGGAGCGGGGAGCTGTTTTTT.

The chain combines TRBV9 with TRBJ2-7; weak D call: TRBD2 (6 bases). Germline V gene sequence: CDR1 SGDLS, CDR2 YYNGEE. The V and J ends lost 0 bases and 0 bases respectively, with 7 bases between them. The CDR3 loop spans 14 amino acids. The CDR3 reads CASSVGTNSYEQYF. The CDR3 DNA follows: TGTGCCAGCAGCGTAGGGACTAACTCCTACGAGCAGTACTTC.

The chain has TRBV14 and TRBJ2-1; D remains unclear. The V gene's germline CDR1 is SGHDN and CDR2 FVKESK. This CDR3 comprises 12 residues. V lost 3 bases to trimming and J lost 9 bases, with 9 bases between them. The DNA for the CDR3 is TGTGCCAGCAGCCAGAGGTCGGGTGAGCAGTTCTTC. Translation gives CASSQRSGEQFF.

This CDR3 reads CASSLFGDGQPQHF. Here the CDR3 DNA reads TGTGCCAGCAGTTTATTCGGGGATGGCCAGCCCCAGCATTTT. This chain connects TRBV28 to TRBJ1-5; D unresolved. V lost 1 base, J lost 7 bases, and 11 bases lay in between. This CDR3 is 14 amino acids long. Germline values: CDR1 MDHEN, CDR2 SYDVKM.